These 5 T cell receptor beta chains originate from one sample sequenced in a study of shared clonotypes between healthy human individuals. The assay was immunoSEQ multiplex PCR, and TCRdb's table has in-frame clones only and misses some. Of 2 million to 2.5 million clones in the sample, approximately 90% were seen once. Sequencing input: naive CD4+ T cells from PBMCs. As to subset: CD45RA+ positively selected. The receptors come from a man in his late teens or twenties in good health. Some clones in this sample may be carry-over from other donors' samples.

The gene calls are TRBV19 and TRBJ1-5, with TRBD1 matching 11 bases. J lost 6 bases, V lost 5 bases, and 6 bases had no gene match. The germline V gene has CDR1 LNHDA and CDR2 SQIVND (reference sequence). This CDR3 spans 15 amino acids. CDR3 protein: CASSPGQGAVQPQHF. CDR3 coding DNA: TGTGCCAGTAGTCCAGGACAGGGGGCAGTTCAGCCCCAGCATTTT.

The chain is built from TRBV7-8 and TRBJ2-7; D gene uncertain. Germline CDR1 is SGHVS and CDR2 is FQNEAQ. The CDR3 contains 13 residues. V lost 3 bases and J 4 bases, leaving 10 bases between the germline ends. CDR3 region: CASSFFGRYEQYF. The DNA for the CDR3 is TGTGCCAGCAGCTTTTTTGGGCGGTACGAGCAGTACTTC.

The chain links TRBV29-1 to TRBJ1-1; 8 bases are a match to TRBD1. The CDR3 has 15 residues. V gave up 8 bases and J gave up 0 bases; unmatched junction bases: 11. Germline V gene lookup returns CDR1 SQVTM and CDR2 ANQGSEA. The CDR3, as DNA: TGCAGCTCCTGGGACAGGTTGGCCATGAACACTGAAGCTTTCTTT. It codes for CSSWDRLAMNTEAFF.

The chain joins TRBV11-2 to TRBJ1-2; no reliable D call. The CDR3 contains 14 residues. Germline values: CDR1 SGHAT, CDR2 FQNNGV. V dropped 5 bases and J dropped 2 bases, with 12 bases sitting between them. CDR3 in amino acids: CASSPRAGNYGYTF. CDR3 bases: TGTGCCAGCAGCCCCCGGGCGGGCAACTATGGCTACACCTTC.

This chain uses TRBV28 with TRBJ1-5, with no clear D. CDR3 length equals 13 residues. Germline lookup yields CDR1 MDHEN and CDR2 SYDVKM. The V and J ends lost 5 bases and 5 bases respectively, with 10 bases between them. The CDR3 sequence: CASSPFLHQPQHF. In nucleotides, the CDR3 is TGTGCCAGCAGTCCATTCCTCCATCAGCCCCAGCATTTT.